The 3 T cell receptor beta chains in this list originate from one sample, sequenced in a study of response to subunit inactivated influenza vaccine. TCRdb independently ran MiXCR on the RT-PCR reads; one entry per CDR3 protein. The repertoire holds 600,000 to 850,000 distinct CDR3 sequences, with 14% as singletons. Source: PBMCs from blood, taken around 14 days before vaccination. The source is a man aged 45-60 years who received an inactivated influenza vaccine.

This chain's CDR3 is CASSKMGQIYEQYF. CDR3 nucleotides: TGTGCCAGCAGCAAGATGGGGCAAATCTACGAGCAGTACTTC. V is TRBV21-1 and J is TRBJ2-7; the table's D call, TRBD1, was not checked against the DNA. TRBV21-1 is assigned pseudogene status. This CDR3 is built from 14 residues.

This chain joins TRBV4-1 and TRBJ1-1; D possibly corresponds to TRBD1 (6 bases). This CDR3 has 15 residues. Looked up from germline, CDR1 is MGHRA and CDR2 is YSYEKL. V lost 1 base and J 5 bases, leaving 14 bases between the germline ends. The CDR3 spells CASSQVSGAWTEAFF. DNA of the CDR3: TGCGCCAGCAGCCAAGTATCGGGGGCGTGGACTGAAGCTTTCTTT.

The gene calls are TRBV20-1 and TRBJ2-7, with TRBD2 as a possible D gene (6 bases). V dropped 6 bases and J dropped 3 bases, with 12 bases sitting between them. The CDR3 is made up of 12 amino acids. The germline gives CDR1 DFQATT, CDR2 SNEGSKA (reference sequence). The CDR3 loop is CSAPQGGYEQYF. The DNA for the CDR3 is TGCAGTGCGCCCCAGGGAGGCTACGAGCAGTACTTC.